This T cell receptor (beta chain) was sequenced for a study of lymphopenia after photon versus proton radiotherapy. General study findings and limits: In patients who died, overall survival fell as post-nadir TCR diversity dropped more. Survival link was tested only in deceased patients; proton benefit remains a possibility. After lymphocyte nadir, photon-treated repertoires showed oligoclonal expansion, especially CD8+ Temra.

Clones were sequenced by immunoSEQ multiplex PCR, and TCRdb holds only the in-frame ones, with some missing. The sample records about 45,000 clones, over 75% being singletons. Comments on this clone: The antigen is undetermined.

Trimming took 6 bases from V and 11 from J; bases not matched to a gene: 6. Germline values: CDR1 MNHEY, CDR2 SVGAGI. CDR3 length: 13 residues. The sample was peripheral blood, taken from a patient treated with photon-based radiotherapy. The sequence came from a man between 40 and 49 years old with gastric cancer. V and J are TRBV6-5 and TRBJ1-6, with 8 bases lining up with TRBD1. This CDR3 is CASRTGDVTPLHF. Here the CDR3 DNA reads TGTGCCAGCAGGACAGGGGACGTTACACCCCTCCACTTT.